This entry is about one TCR beta chain. This clone showed up just once. Its antigen has not been determined. There are no base qualities to consult, and no much larger clone falls within one base. This entry comes from a study of cytomegalovirus exposure and HLA in healthy donors listed by TCRdb under 2017. Regarding the research as a whole: According to an earlier analysis of 450 to 650 of the donors, about 179 million T cells yielded 90 million to 140 million unique TCR beta sequences and 250 to 350 Gb of sequence data. About 300 gigabases of sequencing data and 70 million to 100 million unique TCR sequences were included in an early release covering under 650 HLA-typed donors. The genetic ancestry cluster associated with self-reported Caucasian donors included 81% of the roughly 360 genotyped donors. The aim of the study was to test whether cataloging public T cell receptors could identify signatures of past pathogen exposure. The study profiled the T cell repertoires of more than 500 subjects by immunosequencing and related them to cytomegalovirus serostatus. In addition to the first cohort of approximately 670 subjects, a separate validation cohort of 130 or so different subjects was used. The study combined high-throughput TCR immunosequencing, statistical association of individual TCRs with disease status, and machine learning to predict cytomegalovirus infection status. A later analysis re-analyzed previously published TCR beta repertoires from approximately 700 donors and added high-resolution HLA genotyping to study TCR occurrence patterns. Rather than using new phenotypic data, the later analysis identified candidate immune exposures from TCR beta sequences and from how often those sequences occurred across donors. To decide whether each TCR beta V gene segment behaved as functional or pseudogenic, an earlier analysis of some 580 of the donors relied on high-throughput TCR beta sequencing. Donor age, sex, ethnicity and CMV serostatus were collected together with the repertoire data. Genome-wide SNP genotypes for about 55% of the roughly 670 donors were used in a later genetic analysis, which treated that subset as a discovery cohort. All discovery cohort repertoires had been generated on a single sequencing platform. Class I and class II HLA loci were covered by the typing at four-digit resolution. The number of donors typed differed by locus, with roughly 629-640 for A, B, C, DRB1 and DQB1, more than 500 for DQA1, over 600 for DPA1, and around 460 for DPB1. Roughly 5 DR-DQ haplotypes were handled as single units for association and clustering, since linkage in the cohort was strong. Among 300 to 450 genotyped donors of the cohort, an average of around 240,000 unique TCR beta nucleotide sequences were sequenced per donor, roughly 20% of them non-productive.

Looking up the germline V gene yields CDR1 LGHNA and CDR2 YSLEER. The CDR3 holds 16 amino acids from the cysteine to the phenylalanine. Only the CDR3 DNA stays, 48 bases, in frame from base 1. The trim is 5 bases for V and 2 bases for J, with a gap of 13 bases between the germline ends. Overall results and qualifications from the work: In a later analysis, most CMV-associated TCR beta chains were found to appear HLA-restricted, with HLA associations seemingly driven largely by CMV exposure. Three of the identified cytomegalovirus-associated TCR beta chains were confirmed in vitro to be specific for cytomegalovirus antigens. In a later analysis, HLA-associated TCR beta chains showed more clonal expansion and lower generation probabilities than non-associated chains that were equally common. An association between a missense DCLRE1C variant and V-gene and J-gene trimming of TCR beta chains was found in a later genetic analysis and replicated in an independent cohort. This cohort had only TCR beta chains sequenced, and the lack of alpha or paired-chain data limited which features could be detected. The authors suggested that the approach could potentially be extended to other disease states and immunological phenotypes. Some IMGT-functional V segments, including TRBV6-2 and TRBV6-3, could not be distinguished by the 87-base-pair reads and were therefore excluded. Cytomegalovirus status was reported to be diagnosed by the classifier with high specificity and sensitivity in both the original and validation cohorts. A further reported finding was that TCR beta sequences accurately predicted the HLA-A and HLA-B alleles for most subjects in the first cohort. When HLA alleles, especially DR and DQ, strongly co-occurred, attributing TCR associations to individual alleles was difficult. A later analysis associated about 17,000 TCR beta sequences with specific HLA alleles at a false discovery rate of 0.05. In a later analysis, several top co-occurrence clusters were reported to appear linked to parvovirus B19, influenza, CMV and Epstein-Barr virus. In a later analysis, TCR association rates were found to vary across HLA loci, with the most associated TCRs seen for DRB1 alleles and the fewest for HLA-C alleles. Roughly uniform sequencing depth across donors was assumed in presence/absence analyses, although this assumption may not hold. The study listed 150 to 200 TCR beta chains as associated with cytomegalovirus. Linkage disequilibrium might explain the correlated functional status among segregating V segments, but an unknown experimental factor could not be excluded. Because counts were too low, 15 or so rarely observed V segments, including chromosome 9 orphons, were excluded from the earlier analysis of under 650 of the donors. Because HLA typing was missing for some donors at each locus, association tests included only the typed subset. In an earlier analysis of some 500 of the donors, most TCR beta V segments were observed in productive rearrangements about 90% or about 30% of the time, broadly matching IMGT annotations. The only immune exposure information available for the cohort was CMV serostatus. A cluster of highly shared sequence variants was judged likely to represent a technical artifact of the sequencing pipeline. Across donors, most TCR sequences were observed very rarely, whereas some public TCRs were present in many individuals. A later genetic analysis reported fewer N-insertions in productive TCRs among donors in an Asian-associated ancestry cluster than the roughly 640-donor mean.

In total, 500 to 700 healthy bone marrow donors made up the cohort. Cohort members were all nominally healthy when sampled, although unrecorded immune exposures were likely present. The donor was CMV seropositive and belonged to the group of more than 250 seropositive cohort members. Every donor gave a peripheral blood sample, and the peripheral blood mononuclear cells from that sample were used for TCR beta sequencing. The Qiagen DNeasy Blood Extraction Kit was used to extract genomic DNA from the blood cell samples. Library preparation employed the immunoSEQ multiplex PCR assay. For the multiplex PCR, a mixture combining 60 forward primers for TCR Vbeta segments and 13 reverse primers for TCR Jbeta segments was used. A multiplex PCR assay on genomic DNA amplified the CDR3 region of rearranged TCR beta genes. The Illumina HiSeq System was used to sequence the amplified TCR beta libraries as 87-base-pair reads. From the authors' description of their analysis: Across the 640 or so repertoires, a later analysis counted 80 million or so unique TCR beta chains, 9.5 million to 12 million of which were shared by at least two donors. Raw reads were error-corrected and collapsed into unique sequences with a nearest-neighbor algorithm that merged closely related sequences to remove PCR and sequencing errors. V, D and J gene segments were assigned by aligning CDR3 sequences to IMGT reference sequences. For a sequence to be retained, a match of at least six nucleotides to both a V gene segment and a J gene segment was required. A rearrangement was called productive if the CDR3 had no stop codons and remained in frame with V and J, and every other rearrangement was called non-productive. Following IMGT convention, CDR3 was defined as the stretch from the second conserved V-encoded cysteine to the conserved J-encoded phenylalanine. The earlier analysis of fewer than 750 of the donors excluded sequences that lacked an unambiguous match to a single V gene segment. An earlier analysis of several hundred of the donors classified V segments as functional when productive rearrangements were above 56.7% and as segregating when the standard deviation between donors was above 5%. A statistical classification framework was developed to diagnose cytomegalovirus status using the catalog of TCR beta chain sequences. In a later analysis, V and J genes were assigned by comparing TCR nucleotide sequences against IMGT/GENE-DB human TR gene sequences. The TCRdist pipeline was used in a later analysis to assign CDR3 sequences and most-parsimonious VDJ recombination scenarios. A later analysis defined each TCR beta chain by its CDR3 amino acid sequence plus V-gene family, and excluded reads lacking a unique V-gene family. In a later analysis, around 650 highly shared, low-generation-probability nucleotide sequences were removed to address suspected cross-contamination and a sequencing artifact. In a later analysis, a clonal expansion index for each public chain was calculated from normalized within-repertoire ranks of inferred template counts. In a later analysis, generation probabilities were computed using a VDJ recombination model fitted to out-of-frame rearrangements, and the results were checked against IGoR. In a later analysis, hypergeometric tests were used to score TCR-TCR, TCR-HLA and TCR-CMV co-occurrence, with a repertoire-size bias correction applied to TCR pairs. In a later analysis, false discovery rates were estimated by permuting HLA or CMV assignments 20 times. In a later analysis, co-occurring TCRs were grouped using DBSCAN, with TCRdist sequence similarity added in when clustering inside HLA-allele-positive subsets. For co-occurrence clustering, repertoires with fewer than 30,000 or more than 120,000 public chains were excluded, along with roughly 5 repertoires with anomalous nucleotide sharing. In TCRdb, the immuneACCESS table is reduced to in-frame sequences with V and J assigned. These tables do not hold every clone; where another copy was compared, an unresolved V gene accounts for under half, and the others remain unexplained. Clonal size and the V and J genes are those of that table, whereas D and trimming came from the DNA. The sample table shows 150,000 to 200,000 clones, and 70% to 80% are seen once. The ten largest account for roughly 2.1% of the sample.

The sequence was obtained from a woman in her 30s in good health and CMV-seropositive. This sequence uses TRBV4-3 and TRBJ2-6; TRBD1 is a weak D gene call, 5 bases matching. Sequenced material: PBMCs. Here the CDR3 is given as CASSYSSGPGANVLTF. The DNA sequence follows: TGCGCCAGCAGCTATTCATCAGGGCCTGGGGCCAACGTCCTGACTTTC.